The 28 T cell receptor beta chains reported below all come from one sample, sequenced in a study of identical twins. TCRdb used MiXCR to reprocess the 5' RACE reads, holding one entry per CDR3 protein. In the table there are 200,000 to 250,000 distinct CDR3 sequences, over 12% of which are singletons. The sample was memory (CD45RO+) T cells sorted from blood. These receptor sequences come from a woman younger than 30 in good health.

The gene calls are TRBV5-1 and TRBJ2-2; 8 bases are shared with TRBD2. J was trimmed by 3 bases and V by 3 bases; bases with no gene match: 1. CDR3 length equals 14 residues. Germline V gene sequence: CDR1 SGHRS, CDR2 YFSETQ. The CDR3 region is CASSSGGDTGELFF. As DNA, the CDR3 is TGCGCCAGCAGCTCGGGGGGGGACACCGGGGAGCTGTTTTTT.

This clonotype has only a few counts. This chain uses TRBV2 with TRBJ2-2; D not certain. Deletions cut 5 bases from V and 0 bases from J, with 10 bases between. From germline, CDR1 is SNHLY and CDR2 FYNNEI. The CDR3 covers 15 residues. CDR3 coding DNA: TGTGCCAGCAGTCCGACACCGCCGAACACCGGGGAGCTGTTTTTT. It specifies CASSPTPPNTGELFF.

This clonotype was seen a few times. This chain uses TRBV5-1 with TRBJ1-4; D might be TRBD1 (6 bases). The CDR3 covers 14 residues. The V gene lost 0 bases and the J gene lost 8 bases, with 11 bases spanning the gap. Germline assignment: CDR1 SGHRS and CDR2 YFSETQ. The CDR3 DNA reads as TGCGCCAGCAGCTTGGCGACAGGAGGAGAAAAACTGTTTTTT. This encodes CASSLATGGEKLFF.

This clonotype was observed at least ten times. The chain joins TRBV5-6 to TRBJ1-4, with D perhaps matching TRBD1 (6 bases). Trimming removed 1 base from V and 0 bases from J, with 10 bases in between. CDR3 length: 16 residues. Germline V CDR1 and CDR2: SGHDT, YYEEEE. In DNA form, the CDR3 reads TGTGCCAGCAGCTTGAACAGGGCCGCAACTAATGAAAAACTGTTTTTT. Its translation: CASSLNRAATNEKLFF.

This clonotype was seen a handful of times. The chain couples TRBV15 to TRBJ2-3; no clear D gene. Trimming cost V 2 bases and J 2 bases, with 14 bases left between them. Germline V gene data show CDR1 as LNHNV and CDR2 as YYDKDF (reference sequence). The CDR3 has 16 residues. CDR3 in amino acids: CATSRTKKESTDTQYF. The DNA for the CDR3 is TGTGCCACCAGCAGAACTAAAAAGGAGTCCACAGATACGCAGTATTTT.

The rearrangement joins TRBV20-1 to TRBJ1-1, with D perhaps TRBD1 (5 bases). CDR3 length: 15 residues. With 0 bases removed from V and 2 bases from J, the gap between germline ends came to 13 bases. CDR1 and CDR2 (germline): DFQATT, SNEGSKA (reference sequence). CDR3 sequence (DNA): TGCAGTGCTAGAGATGACGGGGGACGCAACACTGAAGCTTTCTTT. Its protein is CSARDDGGRNTEAFF.

This clonotype was counted a few times. This rearrangement joins TRBV30 to TRBJ2-1; tentative D call: TRBD2 (5 bases). V was clipped by 0 bases and J by 3 bases, with 12 bases between them. CDR1 GTSNPN and CDR2 SVGIG come from the germline V gene (reference sequence). The CDR3 is 15 amino acids. The CDR3 DNA is TGTGCCTGGAGTGTACCAGCGGAACGCTACAATGAGCAGTTCTTC. Encoded protein: CAWSVPAERYNEQFF.

This clonotype was counted a few times. The rearrangement joins TRBV2 to TRBJ2-5; no definite D call. V was trimmed by 4 bases and J by 5 bases, leaving 8 bases between them. CDR1 and CDR2 (germline): SNHLY, FYNNEI. This CDR3 contains 12 residues. CDR3 region: CASSAARETQYF. The CDR3 DNA is TGTGCCAGCAGTGCCGCCAGGGAGACCCAGTACTTC. The entire variable domain, with the rest obtained from reference TRBV2 and TRBJ2-5, is as follows: EPEVTQTPSHQVTQMGQEVILRCVPISNHLYFYWYRQILGQKVEFLVSFYNNEISEKSEIFDDQFSVERPDGSNFTLKIRSTKLEDSAMYFCASSAARETQYFGPGTRLLVL.

The rearrangement uses TRBV6-2 or TRBV6-3 and TRBJ1-5, with D unclear. There are 14 residues in the CDR3. In germline, CDR1 is MNHEY, CDR2 SVGEGT. The V and J ends lost 7 bases and 4 bases respectively, with 14 bases between them. The DNA of the CDR3 is TGTGCCAGCAAGGAGGGTTTGGGAAATCAGCCCCAGCATTTT. This codes for CASKEGLGNQPQHF.

The chain has TRBV10-3 and TRBJ2-3; possibly TRBD2 for D (6 bases). V was cut by 5 bases and J by 2 bases, with 8 bases left in between. CDR3 length: 13 residues. Looked up from germline, CDR1 is ENHRY and CDR2 is SYGVKD. The chain's CDR3 is CAISTGDTDTQYF. The CDR3 DNA sequence: TGTGCCATCAGTACGGGAGACACAGATACGCAGTATTTT.

The sample holds a few counts of this clonotype. The chain carries TRBV6-2 or TRBV6-3 and TRBJ2-1, with D perhaps matching TRBD2 (5 bases). Between the trimmed V and J ends, which lost 5 bases and 7 bases, there was a span of 9 bases. Germline loops: CDR1 MNHEY, CDR2 SVGEGT. The CDR3 loop spans 12 amino acids. The CDR3 region has the DNA TGTGCCAGCAGTATTACTAGAAATGAGCAGTTCTTC. Its protein product is CASSITRNEQFF.

This clonotype occurred a few times. The CDR3 bases are TGTGCCAGCAAAGACACACATTCACCCCTCCACTTT. This encodes CASKDTHSPLHF. This rearrangement joins TRBV6-5 to TRBJ1-6; D remains ambiguous. The CDR3 extends over 12 amino acids. Germline V gene sequence: CDR1 MNHEY, CDR2 SVGAGI. Trimming shortened V by 7 bases and J by 8 bases, and 9 bases separated the two germline ends.

This clonotype was observed a few times. V gene TRBV7-2 combines with J gene TRBJ2-1; D is ambiguous. There are 12 residues in the CDR3. The germline V gene encodes CDR1 SGHTA and CDR2 FQGNSA. V was clipped by 5 bases and J by 9 bases, with 11 bases between them. CDR3 DNA sequence: TGTGCCAGCAGCCGGAATCCCGCTGAGCAGTTCTTC. It encodes CASSRNPAEQFF.

This clonotype showed up just a few times. The rearrangement joins TRBV7-9 to TRBJ2-1; 10 bases align to TRBD2. The CDR3 has 14 amino acids. Germline CDR1 is SEHNR and CDR2 is FQNEAQ (reference sequence). With V trimmed by 6 bases and J by 7 bases, 6 bases remained unmatched. This CDR3 reads CASRLSGGANEQFF. CDR3 DNA sequence: TGTGCCAGCAGACTCAGCGGGGGGGCTAATGAGCAGTTCTTC.

This sequence joins TRBV10-3 and TRBJ1-1; D call uncertain. The germline V and J ends were trimmed by 0 bases and 6 bases, with 14 bases remaining between them. The V gene's germline CDR1 is ENHRY and CDR2 SYGVKD. This CDR3 is built from 15 residues. CDR3 residues: CAISESRGRFAEAFF. The CDR3, as DNA: TGTGCCATCAGTGAGTCCCGGGGTAGGTTCGCTGAAGCTTTCTTT.

The sample holds a few counts of this clonotype. This chain joins TRBV14 and TRBJ1-5; no clear D. The CDR3 runs to 13 residues. The V gene's germline CDR1 is SGHDN and CDR2 FVKESK. V lost 4 bases and J lost 7, with 11 bases in between. The CDR3 DNA follows: TGTGCCAGCAGCCCCTCCAGGTTCCAGCCCCAGCATTTT. Residues: CASSPSRFQPQHF.

This clonotype has a handful of counts. The chain links TRBV5-1 to TRBJ2-7; no definite D call. Germline CDR1 and CDR2: SGHRS and YFSETQ. Trimming pared 3 bases from V and 0 bases from J, leaving 13 bases between. CDR3 length: 15 residues. In nucleotides, the CDR3 is TGCGCCAGCAGCTCAGGATTTGCCGCCTCCTACGAGCAGTACTTC. It translates to CASSSGFAASYEQYF.

This sequence joins TRBV29-1 and TRBJ2-5; D perhaps matches TRBD1 (5 bases). Trimming shortened V by 6 bases and J by 2 bases, and 13 bases separated the two germline ends. CDR3 length equals 13 residues. From germline, CDR1 is SQVTM and CDR2 ANQGSEA. CDR3: CSVRPAGQETQYF. The DNA for the CDR3 is TGCAGCGTCCGCCCCGCAGGGCAAGAGACCCAGTACTTC.

Ten or more counts support this clonotype. V usage is TRBV30 and J usage is TRBJ2-7; 10 bases are shared with TRBD2. This CDR3 spans 14 amino acids. Trimming at V came to 5 bases and at J to 3 bases, leaving 7 bases not matched to a gene. Germline loops: CDR1 GTSNPN, CDR2 SVGIG (reference sequence). CDR3 sequence (DNA): TGTGCCTGGCGAAAACTAGCGGGACGCTACGAGCAGTACTTC. Protein: CAWRKLAGRYEQYF.

In its sample, this clonotype was seen a few times. The V call is TRBV7-9, the J call TRBJ1-1, with D possibly being TRBD1 (5 bases). V was trimmed by 3 bases and J by 4 bases, leaving 12 bases between them. This CDR3 is built from 14 residues. In germline, CDR1 is SEHNR, CDR2 FQNEAQ (reference sequence). The DNA for the CDR3 is TGTGCCAGCAGCTTGCATGCAGGGCCCACTGAAGCTTTCTTT. This gives the protein CASSLHAGPTEAFF.

This clonotype was found a few times. The chain carries TRBV29-1 and TRBJ1-1; perhaps TRBD1 as D (6 bases). Germline V gene sequence: CDR1 SQVTM, CDR2 ANQGSEA. V was clipped by 6 bases and J by 0 bases, with 14 bases between them. The CDR3 length is 14 residues. Here the CDR3 DNA reads TGCAGCGTCACTCCGGGGGCCATGAACACTGAAGCTTTCTTT. Translating it yields CSVTPGAMNTEAFF.

The chain employs TRBV10-3 and TRBJ2-7; possibly TRBD2 for D (6 bases). V was cut by 6 bases and J by 5 bases, with 14 bases left in between. Per germline, CDR1 ENHRY and CDR2 SYGVKD. This CDR3 spans 13 amino acids. CDR3 amino acids: CAIRERVSDEQYF. The CDR3 nucleotides read TGTGCCATCAGAGAGCGGGTCTCGGACGAGCAGTACTTC.

The chain has TRBV20-1 and TRBJ1-5; D perhaps matches TRBD1 (6 bases). V was clipped by 5 bases and J by 3 bases, with 20 bases between them. Germline V gene data show CDR1 as DFQATT and CDR2 as SNEGSKA (reference sequence). The CDR3 is 16 residues long. The CDR3 bases are TGCAGTGCTCGGGCGGGGGGCAGGCGATTCAATCAGCCCCAGCATTTT. Translating it yields CSARAGGRRFNQPQHF.

The V gene is TRBV20-1, the J gene TRBJ2-7, with 8 bases lining up with TRBD2. J lost 3 bases, V lost 7 bases, and 8 bases had no gene match. Per the germline V gene, CDR1 is DFQATT and CDR2 is SNEGSKA (reference sequence). This CDR3 has 13 residues. CDR3 in DNA: TGCAGTGTAGCGGGATCATTTGACTACGAGCAGTACTTC. This translates into CSVAGSFDYEQYF.

This clonotype was found a few times. This rearrangement joins TRBV7-8 to TRBJ2-5, with a weak D call TRBD1 (6 bases). V shed 1 base and J shed 4 bases, with 16 bases lying between them. Germline V CDR1 and CDR2: SGHVS, FQNEAQ. This CDR3 has 16 amino acids. CDR3 region: CASSLVMGHRGETQYF. DNA of the CDR3: TGTGCCAGCAGCTTAGTAATGGGACACAGAGGAGAGACCCAGTACTTC.

This clonotype was seen many times. This rearrangement joins TRBV20-1 to TRBJ2-6; 11 bases map to TRBD1. This CDR3 has 17 residues. Germline CDR1 and CDR2: DFQATT and SNEGSKA (reference sequence). The V and J ends lost 0 bases and 0 bases, in that order; junction bases with no gene match: 1. The CDR3 region has the DNA TGCAGTGCTAGAGAGGGGACAGGGGGCTCTGGGGCCAACGTCCTGACTTTC. Protein: CSAREGTGGSGANVLTF.

This clonotype was seen many times. V gene TRBV12-3 or TRBV12-4 combines with J gene TRBJ2-5; D is unclear. CDR3 length equals 16 residues. V was pared by 6 bases and J by 5 bases, with 22 bases between. The CDR3 DNA is TGTGCCAGCAGGCCCGGACGGCGGATTACCTGGGAGACCCAGTACTTC. Translating gives CASRPGRRITWETQYF.

This clonotype was detected only a few times. The rearrangement links TRBV5-1 to TRBJ1-1, with D tentatively TRBD1 (5 bases). Germline CDR1 and CDR2: SGHRS and YFSETQ. Trimming left V 4 bases short and J 4 bases short, with 17 bases between. The CDR3 is 15 residues long. The CDR3 nucleotides read TGCGCCAGCAGCCCCCCGGGAGCCGGGGGCACTGAAGCTTTCTTT. It yields the protein CASSPPGAGGTEAFF.